This TCR beta chain was sequenced during a study of graft-versus-host responses after intestinal transplantation. About the study: Anti-thymocyte globulin induction preceded three to four years of tacrolimus and steroid maintenance in all recipients.

This CDR3 is built from 13 residues. Trimming stripped 5 bases from V and 1 base from J, with 9 bases between. Germline assignment: CDR1 MDHEN and CDR2 SYDVKM. Concerning this clone itself: No antigen is known for it.

Study-wide results and limits: GvH clone levels peaked in circulation, and this peak was associated with early post-transplant HvG declines. Within allografts, high graft-versus-host to host-versus-graft clonal ratios were seen among patients with graft-donor T cell macrochimerism. Researchers found GvH clones in recipient marrow, and some showed up first in ileum or blood.

Sequencing used immunoSEQ multiplex PCR; TCRdb keeps in-frame clones, though not all of them. The table has about 90,000 clones, about 93% seen once. The V gene is TRBV28, the J gene TRBJ2-7; D not certain. Sequenced material: unstimulated CD8+ T cells sorted from spleen or lymph node cells, taken before transplant. The TCR originated in a human donor who was the organ donor for an intestinal transplant. The DNA of the CDR3 is TGTGCCAGCAGTCCCCGTCGTTCCTACGAGCAGTACTTC. This translates into CASSPRRSYEQYF. The full variable domain, completed using reference TRBV28 and TRBJ2-7, is DVKVTQSSRYLVKRTGEKVFLECVQDMDHENMFWYRQDPGLGLRLIYFSYDVKMKEKGDIPEGYSVSREKKERFSLILESASTNQTSMYLCASSPRRSYEQYFGPGTRLTVT.